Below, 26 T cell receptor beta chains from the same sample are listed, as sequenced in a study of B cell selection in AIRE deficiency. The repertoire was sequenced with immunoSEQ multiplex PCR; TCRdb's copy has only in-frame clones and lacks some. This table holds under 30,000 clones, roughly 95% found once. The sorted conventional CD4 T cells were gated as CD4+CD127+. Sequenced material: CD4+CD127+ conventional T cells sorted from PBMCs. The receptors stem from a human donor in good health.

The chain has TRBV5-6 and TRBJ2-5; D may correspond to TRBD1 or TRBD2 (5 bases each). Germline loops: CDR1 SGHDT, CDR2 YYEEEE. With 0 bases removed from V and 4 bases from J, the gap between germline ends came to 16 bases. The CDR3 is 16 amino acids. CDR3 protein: CASSLVTYGGGETQYF. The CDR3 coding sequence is TGTGCCAGCAGCTTGGTTACATATGGGGGTGGAGAGACCCAGTACTTC.

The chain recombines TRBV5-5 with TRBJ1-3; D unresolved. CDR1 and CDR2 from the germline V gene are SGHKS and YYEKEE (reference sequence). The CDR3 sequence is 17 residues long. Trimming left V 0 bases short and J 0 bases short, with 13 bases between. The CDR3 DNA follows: TGTGCCAGCAGCTTGGGACTCACGTCTAGCTCTGGAAACACCATATATTTT. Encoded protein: CASSLGLTSSSGNTIYF.

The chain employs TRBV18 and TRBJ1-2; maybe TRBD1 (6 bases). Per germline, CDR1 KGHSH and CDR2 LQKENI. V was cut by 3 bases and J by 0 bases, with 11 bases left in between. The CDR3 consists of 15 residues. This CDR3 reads CASSPEGDANYGYTF. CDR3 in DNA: TGTGCCAGCTCACCTGAGGGGGACGCTAACTATGGCTACACCTTC. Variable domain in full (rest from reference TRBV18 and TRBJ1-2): NAGVMQNPRHLVRRRGQEARLRCSPMKGHSHVYWYRQLPEEGLKFMVYLQKENIIDESGMPKERFSAEFPKEGPSILRIQQVVRGDSAAYFCASSPEGDANYGYTFGSGTRLTVV.

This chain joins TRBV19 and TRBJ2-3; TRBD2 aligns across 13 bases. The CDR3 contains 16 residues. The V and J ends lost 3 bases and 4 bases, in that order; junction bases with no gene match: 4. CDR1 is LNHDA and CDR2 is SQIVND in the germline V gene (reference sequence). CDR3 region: CASSMVLAGGPDTQYF. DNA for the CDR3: TGTGCCAGTAGTATGGTACTAGCGGGAGGGCCAGATACGCAGTATTTT.

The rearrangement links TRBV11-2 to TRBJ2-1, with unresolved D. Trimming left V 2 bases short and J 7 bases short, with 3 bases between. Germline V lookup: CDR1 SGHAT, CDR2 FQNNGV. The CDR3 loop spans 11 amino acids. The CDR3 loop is CASSLWNEQFF. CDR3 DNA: TGTGCCAGCAGCTTATGGAATGAGCAGTTCTTC.

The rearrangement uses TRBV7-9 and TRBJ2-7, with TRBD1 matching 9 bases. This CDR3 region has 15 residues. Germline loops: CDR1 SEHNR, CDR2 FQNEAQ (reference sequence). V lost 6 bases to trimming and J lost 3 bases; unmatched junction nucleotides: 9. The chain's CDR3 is CASRPSGQGIYEQYF. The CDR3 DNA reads TGTGCCAGCAGGCCATCGGGACAGGGTATCTACGAGCAGTACTTC.

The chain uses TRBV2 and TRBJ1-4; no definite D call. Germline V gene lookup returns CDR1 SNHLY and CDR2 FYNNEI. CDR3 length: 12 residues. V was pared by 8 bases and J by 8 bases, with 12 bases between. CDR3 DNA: TGTGCCAGCGCCCGGTTAGGGGAAAAACTGTTTTTT. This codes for CASARLGEKLFF. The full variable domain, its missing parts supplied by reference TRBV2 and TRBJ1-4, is EPEVTQTPSHQVTQMGQEVILRCVPISNHLYFYWYRQILGQKVEFLVSFYNNEISEKSEIFDDQFSVERPDGSNFTLKIRSTKLEDSAMYFCASARLGEKLFFGSGTQLSVL.

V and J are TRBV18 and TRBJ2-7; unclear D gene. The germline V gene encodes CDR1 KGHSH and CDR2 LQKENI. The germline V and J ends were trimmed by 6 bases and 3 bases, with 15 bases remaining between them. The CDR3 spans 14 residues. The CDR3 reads CASSPPSTRYEQYF. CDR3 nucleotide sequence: TGTGCCAGCTCTCCCCCTTCGACCCGCTACGAGCAGTACTTC.

CDR3 DNA sequence: TGTGCCAGCAGCTCCCCTGGACAGGGCATAGATACGCAGTATTTT. Residues: CASSSPGQGIDTQYF. V usage is TRBV11-2 and J usage is TRBJ2-3, with 8 bases fitting TRBD1. The germline V gene has CDR1 SGHAT and CDR2 FQNNGV. V trimming: 4 bases; J trimming: 5 bases; junction bases outside the gene matches: 8. CDR3 size: 15 residues.

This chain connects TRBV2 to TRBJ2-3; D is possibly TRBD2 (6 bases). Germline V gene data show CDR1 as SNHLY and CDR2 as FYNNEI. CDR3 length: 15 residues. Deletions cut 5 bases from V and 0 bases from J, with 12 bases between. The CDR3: CASSHRDLSTDTQYF. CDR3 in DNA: TGTGCCAGCAGTCACCGGGACTTGAGCACAGATACGCAGTATTTT. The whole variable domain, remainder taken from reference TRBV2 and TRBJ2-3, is EPEVTQTPSHQVTQMGQEVILRCVPISNHLYFYWYRQILGQKVEFLVSFYNNEISEKSEIFDDQFSVERPDGSNFTLKIRSTKLEDSAMYFCASSHRDLSTDTQYFGPGTRLTVL.

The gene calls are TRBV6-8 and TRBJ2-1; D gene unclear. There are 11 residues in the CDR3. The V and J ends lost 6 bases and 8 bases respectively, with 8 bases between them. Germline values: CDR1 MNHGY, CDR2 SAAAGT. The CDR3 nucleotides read TGTGCCAGCAGCCCTGGGGATGAGCAGTTCTTC. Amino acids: CASSPGDEQFF.

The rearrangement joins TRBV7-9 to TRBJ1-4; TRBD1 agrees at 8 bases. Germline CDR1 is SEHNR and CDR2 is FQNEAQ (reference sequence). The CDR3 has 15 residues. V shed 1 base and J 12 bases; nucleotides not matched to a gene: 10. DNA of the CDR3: TGTGCCAGCAGCTTAGGGGACAGGTTCCCCGGGGAACTGTTTTTT. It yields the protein CASSLGDRFPGELFF. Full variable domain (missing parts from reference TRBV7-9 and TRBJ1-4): DTGVSQNPRHKITKRGQNVTFRCDPISEHNRLYWYRQTLGQGPEFLTYFQNEAQLEKSRLLSDRFSAERPKGSFSTLEIQRTEQGDSAMYLCASSLGDRFPGELFFGSGTQLSVL.

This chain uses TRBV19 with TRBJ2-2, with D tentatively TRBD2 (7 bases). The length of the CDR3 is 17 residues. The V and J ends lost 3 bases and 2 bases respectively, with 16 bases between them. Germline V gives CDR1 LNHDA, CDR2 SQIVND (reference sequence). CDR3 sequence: CASSMGWAGANTGELFF. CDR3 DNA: TGTGCCAGTAGTATGGGCTGGGCGGGGGCAAACACCGGGGAGCTGTTTTTT.

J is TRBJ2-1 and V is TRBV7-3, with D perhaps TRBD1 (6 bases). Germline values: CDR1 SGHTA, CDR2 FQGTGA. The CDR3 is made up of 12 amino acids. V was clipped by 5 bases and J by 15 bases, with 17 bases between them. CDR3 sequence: CASSVQGPVLFF. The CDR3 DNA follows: TGTGCCAGCAGCGTACAGGGCCCGGTCCTGTTCTTC.

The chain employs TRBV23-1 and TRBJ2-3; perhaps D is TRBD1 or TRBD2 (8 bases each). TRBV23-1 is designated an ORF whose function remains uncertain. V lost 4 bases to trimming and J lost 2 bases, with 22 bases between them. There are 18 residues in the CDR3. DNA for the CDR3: TGCGCCAGCAGTCTTCTCAGGGGGCGGGAGGCCCCCACAGATACGCAGTATTTT. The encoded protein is CASSLLRGREAPTDTQYF.

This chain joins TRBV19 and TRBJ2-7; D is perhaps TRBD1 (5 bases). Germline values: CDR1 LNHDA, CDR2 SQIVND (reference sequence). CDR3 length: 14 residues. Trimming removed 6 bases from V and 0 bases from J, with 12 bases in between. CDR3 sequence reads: CASSIQVSSYEQYF. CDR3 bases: TGTGCCAGTAGCATACAGGTTAGCTCCTACGAGCAGTACTTC.

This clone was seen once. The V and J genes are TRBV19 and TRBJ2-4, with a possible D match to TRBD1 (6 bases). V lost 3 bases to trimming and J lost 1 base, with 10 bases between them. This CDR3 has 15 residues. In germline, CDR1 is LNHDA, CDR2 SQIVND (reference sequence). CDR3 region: CASSIGDRAKNIQYF. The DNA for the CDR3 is TGTGCCAGTAGTATTGGAGACAGGGCCAAAAACATTCAGTACTTC.

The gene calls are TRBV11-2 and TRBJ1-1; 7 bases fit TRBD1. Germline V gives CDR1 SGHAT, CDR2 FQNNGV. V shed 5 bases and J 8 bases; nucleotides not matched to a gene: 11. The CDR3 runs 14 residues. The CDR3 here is CASSPRTGRGEAFF. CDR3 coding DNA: TGTGCCAGCAGCCCGCGGACAGGTAGGGGGGAAGCTTTCTTT.

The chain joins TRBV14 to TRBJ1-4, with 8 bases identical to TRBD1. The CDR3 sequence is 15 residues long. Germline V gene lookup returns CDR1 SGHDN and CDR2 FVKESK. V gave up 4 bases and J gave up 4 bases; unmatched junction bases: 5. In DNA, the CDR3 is TGTGCCAGCAGCCTTGCTGGACAGGGTAATGAAAAACTGTTTTTT. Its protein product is CASSLAGQGNEKLFF.

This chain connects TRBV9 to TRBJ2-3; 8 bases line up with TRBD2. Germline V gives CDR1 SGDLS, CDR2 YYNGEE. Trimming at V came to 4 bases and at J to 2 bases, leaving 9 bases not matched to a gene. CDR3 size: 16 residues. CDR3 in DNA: TGTGCCAGCAGCCCAATGGGACTAGGTTACACAGATACGCAGTATTTT. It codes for CASSPMGLGYTDTQYF.

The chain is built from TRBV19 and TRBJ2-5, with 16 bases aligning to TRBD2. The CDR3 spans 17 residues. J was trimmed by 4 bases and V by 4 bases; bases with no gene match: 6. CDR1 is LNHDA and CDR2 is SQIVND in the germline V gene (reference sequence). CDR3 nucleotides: TGTGCCAGTAGTACCTTGGGACTAGCGGGAGGGGGAGAGACCCAGTACTTC. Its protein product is CASSTLGLAGGGETQYF.

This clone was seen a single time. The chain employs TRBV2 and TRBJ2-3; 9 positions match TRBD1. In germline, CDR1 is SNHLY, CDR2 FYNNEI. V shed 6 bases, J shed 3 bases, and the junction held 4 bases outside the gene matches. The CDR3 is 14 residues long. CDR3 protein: CASRGDRVTDTQYF. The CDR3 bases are TGTGCCAGCAGGGGGGACAGGGTGACAGATACGCAGTATTTT.

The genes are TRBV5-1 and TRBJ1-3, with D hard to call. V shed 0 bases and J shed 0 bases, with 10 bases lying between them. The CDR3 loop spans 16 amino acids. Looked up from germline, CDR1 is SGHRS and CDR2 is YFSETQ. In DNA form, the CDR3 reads TGCGCCAGCAGCTTGGAGGTCCTTATCTCTGGAAACACCATATATTTT. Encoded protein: CASSLEVLISGNTIYF. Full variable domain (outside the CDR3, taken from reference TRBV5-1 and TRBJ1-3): KAGVTQTPRYLIKTRGQQVTLSCSPISGHRSVSWYQQTPGQGLQFLFEYFSETQRNKGNFPGRFSGRQFSNSRSEMNVSTLELGDSALYLCASSLEVLISGNTIYFGEGSWLTVV.

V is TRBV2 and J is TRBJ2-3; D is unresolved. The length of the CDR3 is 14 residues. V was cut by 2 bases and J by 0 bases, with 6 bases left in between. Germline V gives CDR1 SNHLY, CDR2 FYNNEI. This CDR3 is CASSELASTDTQYF. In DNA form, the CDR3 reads TGTGCCAGCAGTGAATTGGCAAGCACAGATACGCAGTATTTT.

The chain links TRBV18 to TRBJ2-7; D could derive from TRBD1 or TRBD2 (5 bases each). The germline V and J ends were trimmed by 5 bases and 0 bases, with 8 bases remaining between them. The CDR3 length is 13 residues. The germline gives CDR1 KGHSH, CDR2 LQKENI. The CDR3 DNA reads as TGTGCCAGCTCAAGGGACGGCTCCTACGAGCAGTACTTC. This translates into CASSRDGSYEQYF.

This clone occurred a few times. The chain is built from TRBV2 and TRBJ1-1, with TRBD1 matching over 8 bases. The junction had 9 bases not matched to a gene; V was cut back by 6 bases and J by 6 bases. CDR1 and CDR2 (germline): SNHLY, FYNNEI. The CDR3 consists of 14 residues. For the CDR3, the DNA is TGTGCCAGCAGCGGTAGCAGGGGGCAGTCTGAAGCTTTCTTT. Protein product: CASSGSRGQSEAFF.